The sequence of this TCR beta chain was determined in a study of T cell clonality in common variable immunodeficiency. Notes on the study in general: Shared TCRbeta clones were fewer between CVID subjects than controls. TCRbeta clonality was increased in CVID versus healthy controls. Common variable immunodeficiency TCR beta sequences reportedly had fewer deletions and N-nucleotide insertions.

CVID meant reduced serum IgG, IgA and/or IgM plus specific antibody deficiency. The CVID group had some 15 females and some 31 males, mean age around 40. Profiled with immunoSEQ multiplex PCR; TCRdb holds only in-frame clones, not every one. Sampling found about 28,000 clones, none seen once. This clone occurred many times. Its antigen is currently unknown. Read sequence stops 3 residues before the CDR3 end, and the germline J gene provides the missing end. The CDR3 length is 11 residues. The V gene lost 8 bases and the J gene lost 2 bases, with 7 bases spanning the gap. Germline lookup yields CDR1 SNHLY and CDR2 FYNNEI.

This TCR was recovered from a human donor with common variable immunodeficiency. This chain uses TRBV2 with TRBJ2-7, with D unresolved. The sequenced sample was peripheral blood mononuclear cells. Partial CDR3 DNA: TGTGCCAGCGGTCTAGCCTACGAG. This encodes CASGLAYE. The full CDR3 protein reads CASGLAYEQYF.